The TCR beta chain under discussion was sequenced for a study of blood T cell repertoires in COVID-19. At the level of the study: Nucleic acid was either cDNA or gDNA, and it came from T cells, B-cell-depleted T cells, or PBMCs.

Germline V lookup: CDR1 MDHEN, CDR2 SYDVKM. The CDR3 loop spans 21 amino acids. V dropped 5 bases and J dropped 7; count of bases not matched to a gene: 29. Across 20 to 25 US areas, participants ranged in age from about 18 to 90 years. Libraries were prepared by immunoSEQ multiplex PCR; TCRdb keeps only in-frame clonotypes and omits some of them. The sample has roughly 400,000 clones, approximately 90% seen once. The rearrangement joins TRBV28 to TRBJ2-3; the match to TRBD2 covers 8 bases. The sequence came from a woman in her late teens or twenties who had been exposed to COVID-19. The material sequenced was PBMCs or T cells enriched from blood (not recorded which). This chain's CDR3 is CASSAVTGNSVIAGLKHTQYF. CDR3 sequence (DNA): TGTGCCAGCAGTGCGGTAACAGGGAATTCGGTAATAGCGGGACTAAAACATACGCAGTATTTT.